The following is a T cell receptor beta chain sequence with its context. This entry belongs to a study of blood T cell repertoires in COVID-19. The J segment lost 3 bases and the V segment lost 5 bases, leaving 6 bases of the junction unmatched. The germline gives CDR1 MGHRA, CDR2 YSYEKL. This CDR3 has 15 residues. TCRdb's table, derived via immunoSEQ multiplex PCR, lists solely in-frame clones and lacks some. The table has under 200,000 clones, roughly nine tenths seen once. The TCR comes from a man aged 55-75 years with active or convalescent COVID-19. This chain uses TRBV4-1 with TRBJ2-3; 9 nucleotides agree with TRBD2. Sequenced input: peripheral blood. The CDR3 here is CASSTMAGGTDTQYF. The CDR3 DNA sequence: TGCGCCAGCAGCACAATGGCGGGGGGGACAGATACGCAGTATTTT.